In this sample, the clone carrying this T cell receptor (beta chain) turned up once. Antigen unknown. The sample comes from a study of cytomegalovirus exposure and HLA in healthy donors. Study findings and constraints: A few CMV-associated chains were confirmed in vitro to be specific for CMV antigens. The tendency of first-cohort TCR clusters to co-occur in the 90 to 150 validation repertoires emerged from a later analysis. The study put roughly 160 TCR beta chains on its list as cytomegalovirus-associated. The dataset shows that most TCR sequences were rare, while some public TCRs occurred in many donors.

The data were produced by immunoSEQ multiplex PCR, yet TCRdb's version contains in-frame clones alone and is incomplete. The table shows 95,000 to 150,000 clones, with over 65% occurring only once. This CDR3 spans 16 amino acids. Per germline, CDR1 SEHNR and CDR2 FQNEAQ (reference sequence). Trimming removed 2 bases from V and 7 bases from J, with 20 bases in between. This clonotype was obtained from a young woman in good health and CMV-seronegative. Sequencing was done on a sample of PBMCs. This chain links TRBV7-9 with TRBJ2-5; a weak D match, TRBD2 (5 bases). The CDR3 protein is CASSLSGGRKAGTQYF. CDR3 DNA sequence: TGTGCCAGCAGCTTAAGTGGAGGCAGAAAGGCTGGGACCCAGTACTTC.